This T cell receptor (beta chain) was identified in a study of blood T cell repertoires in COVID-19. Between the trimmed V and J ends, which lost 4 bases and 8 bases, there was a span of 16 bases. CDR1 KGHDR and CDR2 SFDVKD come from the germline V gene. There are 14 residues in the CDR3. Only in-frame clones appear in the TCRdb table, and some are missing; sequencing was by immunoSEQ multiplex PCR. The table shows about 210,000 clones, with 89% occurring only once. The material sequenced was peripheral blood. This chain uses TRBV24-1 with TRBJ1-2, with D perhaps matching TRBD1 (5 bases). The receptor's source is a woman aged 40 to 50 with acute or convalescent COVID-19. CDR3 nucleotides: TGTGCCACCAGTGACGCGGGACGTTCGGGCGGCTACACCTTC. Translation gives CATSDAGRSGGYTF.